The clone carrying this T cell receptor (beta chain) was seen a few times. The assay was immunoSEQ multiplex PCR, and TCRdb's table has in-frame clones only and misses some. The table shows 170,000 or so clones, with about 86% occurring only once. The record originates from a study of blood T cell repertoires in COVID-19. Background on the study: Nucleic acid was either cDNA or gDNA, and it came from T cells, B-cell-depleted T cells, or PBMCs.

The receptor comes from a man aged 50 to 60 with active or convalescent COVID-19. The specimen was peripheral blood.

CDR3 region: CASSLGQVDQETQYF. CDR3 nucleotide sequence: TGCGCCAGCAGCCTTGGACAGGTCGACCAAGAGACCCAGTACTTC. This chain links TRBV4-1 with TRBJ2-5, with 7 nucleotides matching TRBD1. The V segment lost 4 bases and the J segment 0 bases; nucleotides outside the gene matches: 5. Germline V gene data show CDR1 as MGHRA and CDR2 as YSYEKL. There are 15 residues in the CDR3.